The clone carrying this T cell receptor (beta chain) occurred many times. Its antigen is unknown. This CDR3 contains 15 residues. Germline values: CDR1 DFQATT, CDR2 SNEGSKA (reference sequence). The V end was cut by 6 bases, the J end by 2 bases, with 18 bases between. The data originate from a study of early T cells in non-severe SARS-CoV-2 infection. The wider study: Sequencing was performed on bulk RNA from unsorted whole blood, leaving chains unpaired. Study-wide results and caveats: The matching step, a VDJdb search, favored anti-spike CD8 responses and missed private and CD4 specificities.

Individual cDNA molecules received unique molecular identifiers. A single record per CDR3 protein comes from TCRdb applying MiXCR to the 5' RACE reads. The table lists more than 55,000 distinct CDR3 sequences, under 15% of them singletons. The sample taken for sequencing was whole blood. The rearrangement uses TRBV20-1 and TRBJ2-3; perhaps TRBD2 as D (6 bases). This clonotype was sampled from an adult who was a healthcare worker with PCR-confirmed SARS-CoV-2 infection or an uninfected control (not recorded which). The CDR3 nucleotides are TGCAGTGCCATCCCGGGACTTAAAATCACAGATACGCAGTATTTT. This sequence encodes CSAIPGLKITDTQYF.